This T cell receptor beta chain was sequenced in a study of cytomegalovirus exposure and HLA in healthy donors. Per germline, CDR1 KGHSH and CDR2 LQKENI. Trimming removed 2 bases at V and 2 bases at J, with 10 bases between. This CDR3 comprises 14 residues. Whole-study findings and limits: TCR beta sequences reportedly predicted most subjects' HLA-A and HLA-B alleles accurately. Later analysis identified a missense DCLRE1C variant that was linked to TCR beta V- and J-gene trimming. Confirmation in vitro established that three CMV-associated chains were specific for CMV antigens.

Comment on this clone: Its antigen is unidentified.

The PCR employed 60 Vbeta primers together with 13 Jbeta primers. Clones were read by immunoSEQ multiplex PCR, and TCRdb kept only the in-frame ones, dropping some. This sample has approximately 120,000 clones, with 70% to 80% found just once. This clonotype was obtained from a woman aged 45-65 years in good health and CMV-seropositive. The J gene is TRBJ2-7, the V gene TRBV18, with D possibly matching TRBD1 (5 bases). The sample was PBMCs. Here the CDR3 DNA reads TGTGCCAGCTCACCAAGGACAATCCCCTACGAGCAGTACTTC. It specifies CASSPRTIPYEQYF.